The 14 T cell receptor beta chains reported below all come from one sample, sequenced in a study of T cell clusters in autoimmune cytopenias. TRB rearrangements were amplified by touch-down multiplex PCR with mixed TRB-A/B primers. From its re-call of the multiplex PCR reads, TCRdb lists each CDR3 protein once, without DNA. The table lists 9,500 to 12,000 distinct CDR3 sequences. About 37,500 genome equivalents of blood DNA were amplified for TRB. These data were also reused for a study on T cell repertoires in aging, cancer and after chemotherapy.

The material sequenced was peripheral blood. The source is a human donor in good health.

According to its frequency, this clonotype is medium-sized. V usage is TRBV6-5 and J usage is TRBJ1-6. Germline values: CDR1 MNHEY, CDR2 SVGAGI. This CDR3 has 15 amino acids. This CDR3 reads CASSYSEAKGSPLHF.

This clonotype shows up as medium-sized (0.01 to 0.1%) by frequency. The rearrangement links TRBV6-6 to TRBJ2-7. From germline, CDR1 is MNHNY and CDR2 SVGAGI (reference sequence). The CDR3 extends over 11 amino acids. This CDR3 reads CASRVTYEQYF.

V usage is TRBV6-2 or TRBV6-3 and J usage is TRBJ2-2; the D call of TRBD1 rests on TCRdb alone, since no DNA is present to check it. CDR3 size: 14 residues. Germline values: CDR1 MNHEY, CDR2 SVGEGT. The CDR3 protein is CASRWGENTGELFF.

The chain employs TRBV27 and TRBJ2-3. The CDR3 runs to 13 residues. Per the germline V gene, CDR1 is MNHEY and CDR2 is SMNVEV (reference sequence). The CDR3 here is CASSLSRVDTQYF.

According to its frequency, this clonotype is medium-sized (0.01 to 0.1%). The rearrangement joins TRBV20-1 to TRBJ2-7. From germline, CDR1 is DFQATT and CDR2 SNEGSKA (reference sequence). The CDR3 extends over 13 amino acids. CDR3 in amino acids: CSARAQEPYEQYF.

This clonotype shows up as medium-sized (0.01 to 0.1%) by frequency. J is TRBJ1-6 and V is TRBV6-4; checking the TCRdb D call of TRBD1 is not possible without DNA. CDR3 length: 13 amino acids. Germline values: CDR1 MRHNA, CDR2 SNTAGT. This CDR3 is CASRGAFDSPLHF.

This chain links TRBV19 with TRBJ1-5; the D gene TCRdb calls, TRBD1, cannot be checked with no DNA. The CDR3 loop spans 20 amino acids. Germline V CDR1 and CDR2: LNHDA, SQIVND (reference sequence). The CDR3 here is CASSGSGTGGEQAGNQPQHF.

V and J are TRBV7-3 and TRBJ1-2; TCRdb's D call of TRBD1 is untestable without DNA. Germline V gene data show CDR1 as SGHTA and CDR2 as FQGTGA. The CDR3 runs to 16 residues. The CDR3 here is CASSLAGTGLDYGYTF.

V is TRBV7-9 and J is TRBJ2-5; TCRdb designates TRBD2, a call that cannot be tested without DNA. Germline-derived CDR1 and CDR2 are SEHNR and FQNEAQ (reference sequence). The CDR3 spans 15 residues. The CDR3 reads CASSRLAGRKETQYF.

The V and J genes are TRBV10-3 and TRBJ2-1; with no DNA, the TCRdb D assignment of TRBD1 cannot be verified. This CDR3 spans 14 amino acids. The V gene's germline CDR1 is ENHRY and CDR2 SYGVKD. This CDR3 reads CAISRQGAGNEQFF.

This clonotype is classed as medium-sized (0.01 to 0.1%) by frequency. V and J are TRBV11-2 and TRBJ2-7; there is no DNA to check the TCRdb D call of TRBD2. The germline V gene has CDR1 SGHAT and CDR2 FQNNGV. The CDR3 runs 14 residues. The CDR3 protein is CASGSLQLGYEQYF.

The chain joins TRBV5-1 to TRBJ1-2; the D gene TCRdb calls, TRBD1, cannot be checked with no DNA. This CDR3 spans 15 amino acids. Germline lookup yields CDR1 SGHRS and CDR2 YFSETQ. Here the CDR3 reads CASSSHRDNNYGYTF.

The CDR3 loop reads CASSLGSSGGASQYF. J is TRBJ2-5 and V is TRBV5-6; the D call from TCRdb, TRBD2, cannot be confirmed without DNA. Looked up from germline, CDR1 is SGHDT and CDR2 is YYEEEE. This CDR3 has 15 residues.

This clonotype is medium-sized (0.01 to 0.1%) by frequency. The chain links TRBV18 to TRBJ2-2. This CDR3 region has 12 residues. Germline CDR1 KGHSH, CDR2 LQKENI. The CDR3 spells CASSLSTGELFF.